The 2 T cell receptor beta chains listed next were all sequenced from one sample in a study of blood T cell repertoires in COVID-19 (dated by TCRdb to about 2020). The library came from the immunoSEQ multiplex PCR assay. TCRdb stores this immuneACCESS table with in-frame sequences only. Part of the clones is absent; in the studies checked, under half of the shortfall reflects unresolved V genes, and no reason is known for the rest. The sample has hundreds of thousands of clones on record, roughly 84% of them singletons. The top ten hold less than 4% of the sample. Sequencing input: peripheral blood. These receptor sequences come from a woman older than 75 with acute or convalescent COVID-19.

This clone occurred once. The J gene is TRBJ1-1, the V gene TRBV12-3 or TRBV12-4; possible D gene TRBD1, 6 bases. Trimming took off 5 bases at V and 6 bases at J, with 13 bases between the two ends. The length of the CDR3 is 13 residues. CDR3 nucleotide sequence: TGTGCCAGCAGTCTCACAGGGCCCCCTGAAGCTTTCTTT. This encodes CASSLTGPPEAFF.

The chain employs TRBV6-5 and TRBJ2-1, with unresolved D. Germline V gene sequence: CDR1 MNHEY, CDR2 SVGAGI. The V gene lost 5 bases and the J gene lost 8 bases, with 10 bases spanning the gap. The length of the CDR3 is 12 residues. The chain's CDR3 is CASSTYRDEQFF. In DNA form, the CDR3 reads TGTGCCAGCAGTACCTACCGGGATGAGCAGTTCTTC.